This T cell receptor (beta chain) was recorded in a study of glioma-infiltrating T cells. Study-wide results and caveats: Tissue and blood shared very few CDR3 sequences. Non-neoplastic patients had below-expected tissue-blood divergence, while all gliomas exceeded expectation.

This clonotype was seen a few times. Antigen: not known. CDR3 length: 15 amino acids. Germline assignment: CDR1 SGHTA and CDR2 FQGNSA. Trimming cost V 3 bases and J 8 bases; bases outside gene matches: 9. Amplification of TCR alpha and beta CDR3 regions from RNA used iRepertoire nested multiplex PCR. Tissue mRNA or PBMC total RNA, roughly 95-400 ng, went into one-step reverse transcription and amplification. TCRdb re-called the multiplex PCR reads with MiXCR, one entry per CDR3 protein. This table has about 140,000 distinct CDR3 sequences, roughly 43% appearing once. This clonotype was sampled from a human donor with low-grade glioma or glioblastoma, undergoing nonglioma brain surgery, or in good health (not recorded which). The chain combines TRBV7-2 with TRBJ2-1; 8 bases agree with TRBD1. What was sequenced was glioma tissue, nonneoplastic brain tissue, or PBMCs (not recorded which). CDR3 coding DNA: TGTGCCAGCAGCTTCCTTACAGGGGGAAGGGATGAGCAGTTCTTC. The encoded protein is CASSFLTGGRDEQFF.